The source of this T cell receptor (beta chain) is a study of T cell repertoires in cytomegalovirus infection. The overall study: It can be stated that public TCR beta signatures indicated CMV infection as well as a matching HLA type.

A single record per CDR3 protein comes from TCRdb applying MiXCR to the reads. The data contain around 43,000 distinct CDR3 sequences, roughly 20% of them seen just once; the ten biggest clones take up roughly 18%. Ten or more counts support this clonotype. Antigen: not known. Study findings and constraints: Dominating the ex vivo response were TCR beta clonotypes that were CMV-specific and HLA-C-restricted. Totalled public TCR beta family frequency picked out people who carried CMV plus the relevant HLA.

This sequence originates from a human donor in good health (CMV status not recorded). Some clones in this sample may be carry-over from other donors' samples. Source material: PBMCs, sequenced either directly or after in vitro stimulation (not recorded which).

The CDR3 region is CASSRLGTDTYEQYF. The CDR3 region has the DNA TGTGCCAGCAGCCGACTGGGGACAGACACCTACGAGCAGTACTTC. The V call is TRBV5-5, the J call TRBJ2-7; 7 bases agree with TRBD1. Germline V gives CDR1 SGHKS, CDR2 YYEKEE (reference sequence). V lost 4 bases and J lost 2; bases outside the gene matches: 9. The CDR3 totals 15 residues. The whole variable domain, filled in from reference TRBV5-5 and TRBJ2-7, reads DAGVTQSPTHLIKTRGQQVTLRCSPISGHKSVSWYQQVLGQGPQFIFQYYEKEERGRGNFPDRFSARQFPNYSSELNVNALLLGDSALYLCASSRLGTDTYEQYFGPGTRLTVT.